Listed below are T cell receptor beta chains from one sample, sequenced in a study of breast tumors, draining lymph nodes, adjacent tissues. Using its own MiXCR run on the multiplex PCR reads, TCRdb lists one record per CDR3 protein. The sample contains approximately 250,000 distinct CDR3 sequences, 30% to 35% of which appear only once. Sample: axillary lymph node tissue. These receptors originate from a female donor with breast cancer. Some clones in this sample may be carry-over from other donors' samples. Both conserved end residues are part of each CDR3. The D gene is left open where the match is weak. For some rows the clone size is stated as once, few or many, or as a class when expanded; others skip it.

cdr3_aa,cdr3_nt,j_call,d_call,cdr3_length,v_call,clone_size
CASSRGPGTENSPLHF,TGTGCCAGCAGCCGGGGTCCCGGGACAGAAAATTCACCCCTCCACTTT,TRBJ1-6,TRBD1,16,TRBV6-6,many
CSARVLATGQLDNSYNEQFF,TGCAGTGCTAGAGTGCTTGCAACGGGACAGCTAGACAACTCCTACAATGAGCAGTTCTTC,TRBJ2-1,TRBD1,20,TRBV20-1,-
CASSGYQGLGTGTQYF,TGTGCCAGCAGTGGTTATCAAGGGTTGGGCACAGGTACGCAGTATTTT,TRBJ2-3,-,16,TRBV2,-
CASSLIPDTNYGYTF,TGCGCCAGCAGCTTGATTCCAGATACTAACTATGGCTACACCTTC,TRBJ1-2,-,15,TRBV5-1,many
CASSLRDRERSSPLHF,TGTGCCAGCAGTTTACGGGACAGGGAGAGGAGTTCACCCCTCCACTTT,TRBJ1-6,TRBD1,16,TRBV12-3/TRBV12-4,-
CASSKIGREGDTQYF,TGTGCCAGCAGCAAGATCGGGCGGGAGGGAGATACGCAGTATTTT,TRBJ2-3,TRBD2,15,TRBV5-6,many
CASSQGRDSGLNYGYTF,TGTGCCAGCAGCCAAGGAAGAGACAGTGGTCTTAACTATGGCTACACCTTC,TRBJ1-2,-,17,TRBV4-2,many
CARDSLGYEQYF,TGTGCTAGAGATTCTTTGGGCTACGAGCAGTACTTC,TRBJ2-7,-,12,TRBV25-1,-
CSAIWDDSGNTIYF,TGCAGTGCCATCTGGGACGATTCTGGAAACACCATATATTTT,TRBJ1-3,-,14,TRBV20-1,many
CSARGAFGTGGDEQYF,TGCAGCGCTAGGGGTGCCTTTGGGACAGGGGGAGACGAGCAGTACTTC,TRBJ2-7,TRBD1,16,TRBV29-1,-
CASSVVGTGDTQYF,TGTGCCAGCAGCGTAGTCGGGACCGGAGATACGCAGTATTTT,TRBJ2-3,-,14,TRBV9,many
CASSASGRIEKLFF,TGTGCCAGCAGCGCATCCGGGAGGATTGAAAAACTGTTTTTT,TRBJ1-4,-,14,TRBV9,-
CASSRRSDTQYF,TGTGCCAGCAGCCGAAGGTCAGATACGCAGTATTTT,TRBJ2-3,-,12,TRBV7-6,many
CASSFAGGGYTF,TGTGCCAGCAGCTTCGCGGGTGGTGGCTACACCTTC,TRBJ1-2,-,12,TRBV27,many